One sample yielded the 30 T cell receptor beta chains listed below, sequenced in a study of PD-1 blockade in mismatch repair-deficient tumors. Clones were sequenced by immunoSEQ multiplex PCR, and TCRdb holds only the in-frame ones, with some missing. The table has 40,000 or so clones, roughly three quarters seen once. This specimen consisted of peripheral blood, obtained 4 weeks after starting pembrolizumab. Every receptor here comes from an adult with mismatch repair-deficient cancer.

The chain recombines TRBV28 with TRBJ2-3; 8 bases align to TRBD2. This CDR3 region has 21 residues. The germline V gene encodes CDR1 MDHEN and CDR2 SYDVKM. V shed 0 bases, J shed 4 bases, and the junction held 21 bases outside the gene matches. The CDR3: CASSLWRPDIIIAGPPDTQYF. DNA of the CDR3: TGTGCCAGCAGTTTATGGCGACCTGACATAATAATAGCGGGACCCCCAGATACGCAGTATTTT. The entire variable domain, with the rest obtained from reference TRBV28 and TRBJ2-3, is as follows: DVKVTQSSRYLVKRTGEKVFLECVQDMDHENMFWYRQDPGLGLRLIYFSYDVKMKEKGDIPEGYSVSREKKERFSLILESASTNQTSMYLCASSLWRPDIIIAGPPDTQYFGPGTRLTVL.

The rearrangement uses TRBV6-1 and TRBJ1-1, with TRBD1 identical over 8 bases. V trimming: 4 bases; J trimming: 0 bases; junction bases outside the gene matches: 4. Germline CDR1 MNHNS, CDR2 SASEGT. This CDR3 region has 15 residues. This CDR3 is CASSGLTGVNTEAFF. For the CDR3, the DNA is TGTGCCAGCAGTGGGTTGACAGGGGTGAACACTGAAGCTTTCTTT.

The chain is built from TRBV29-1 and TRBJ1-1; 8 nucleotides agree with TRBD1. The junction had 11 bases not matched to a gene; V was cut back by 6 bases and J by 5 bases. Germline V gene lookup returns CDR1 SQVTM and CDR2 ANQGSEA. The length of the CDR3 is 14 residues. The CDR3 DNA is TGCAGCGTATGGGGAGACAGGGGTAGAACTGAAGCTTTCTTT. Its translation is CSVWGDRGRTEAFF.

V usage is TRBV7-9 and J usage is TRBJ2-2; D unclear. The germline CDR1 and CDR2 sequences are SEHNR and FQNEAQ (reference sequence). The CDR3 is 16 residues long. V lost 2 bases, J lost 2 bases, and 12 bases lay in between. The CDR3, as DNA: TGTGCCAGCAGCTTAAGCCCAGCGAGAAACACCGGGGAGCTGTTTTTT. Encoded protein: CASSLSPARNTGELFF. Complete variable domain (other parts from reference TRBV7-9 and TRBJ2-2): DTGVSQNPRHKITKRGQNVTFRCDPISEHNRLYWYRQTLGQGPEFLTYFQNEAQLEKSRLLSDRFSAERPKGSFSTLEIQRTEQGDSAMYLCASSLSPARNTGELFFGEGSRLTVL.

This clone was counted a few times. J is TRBJ2-2 and V is TRBV6-5, with TRBD1 matching over 11 bases. Germline V gives CDR1 MNHEY, CDR2 SVGAGI. The CDR3 length is 13 residues. The V and J ends lost 8 bases and 4 bases, in that order; junction bases with no gene match: 0. In DNA, the CDR3 is TGTGCCAGCGGGACAGGGGGCACCGGGGAGCTGTTTTTT. Translation: CASGTGGTGELFF.

This chain connects TRBV19 to TRBJ2-7; TRBD1 might be the D (6 bases). Germline V CDR1 and CDR2: LNHDA, SQIVND (reference sequence). V was shortened by 2 bases and J by 3 bases, with 8 bases between the two germline ends. The CDR3 covers 13 residues. The CDR3, as DNA: TGTGCCAGTAGTATAACAGGGAACTACGAGCAGTACTTC. This translates into CASSITGNYEQYF.

V gene TRBV25-1 combines with J gene TRBJ2-1; 10 bases line up with TRBD2. J was trimmed by 6 bases and V by 3 bases; bases with no gene match: 8. The CDR3 is 16 amino acids. Per germline, CDR1 MGHDK and CDR2 SYGVNS. DNA of the CDR3: TGTGCCAGCAGTGACCCCACTAGCGGGACTGGCAATGAGCAGTTCTTC. This sequence encodes CASSDPTSGTGNEQFF.

The V call is TRBV5-8, the J call TRBJ2-1; D might be TRBD2 (5 bases). V was clipped by 0 bases and J by 6 bases, with 10 bases between them. The CDR3 is 14 amino acids. Per germline, CDR1 SGHTS and CDR2 YDEGEE. CDR3 protein: CASSLGGGLNEQFF. DNA of the CDR3: TGTGCCAGCAGCTTGGGAGGAGGACTCAATGAGCAGTTCTTC.

V is TRBV7-2 and J is TRBJ2-7, with TRBD2 matching over 8 bases. J gave up 1 base and V 5 bases, and 4 bases lay outside the gene matches. The CDR3 sequence is 14 residues long. CDR1 is SGHTA, CDR2 FQGNSA, per germline. The CDR3: CASSRLAPSYEQYF. The DNA for the CDR3 is TGTGCCAGCAGCCGACTAGCGCCTTCCTACGAGCAGTACTTC. The entire variable domain, with the rest obtained from reference TRBV7-2 and TRBJ2-7, is as follows: GAGVSQSPSNKVTEKGKDVELRCDPISGHTALYWYRQSLGQGLEFLIYFQGNSAPDKSGLPSDRFSAERTGGSVSTLTIQRTQQEDSAVYLCASSRLAPSYEQYFGPGTRLTVT.

The chain links TRBV7-9 to TRBJ1-4, with D perhaps TRBD1 (6 bases). CDR3 size: 14 residues. Deletions cut 7 bases from V and 7 bases from J, with 16 bases between. Germline V CDR1 and CDR2: SEHNR, FQNEAQ (reference sequence). This chain's CDR3 is CASKGGARSEKLFF. Here the CDR3 DNA reads TGTGCCAGCAAAGGGGGGGCGCGGTCTGAAAAACTGTTTTTT.

This clone was observed once. The chain has TRBV29-1 and TRBJ2-2; D is perhaps TRBD2 (5 bases). V lost 8 bases, J lost 0 bases, and 13 bases lay in between. The CDR3 has 14 residues. The V gene's germline CDR1 is SQVTM and CDR2 ANQGSEA. CDR3 coding DNA: TGCAGCCCCGTCGCCGGGGCGAACACCGGGGAGCTGTTTTTT. This translates into CSPVAGANTGELFF.

V usage is TRBV9 and J usage is TRBJ1-1; D not resolved. CDR1 SGDLS and CDR2 YYNGEE come from the germline V gene. V was trimmed by 2 bases and J by 3 bases, leaving 8 bases between them. CDR3 length equals 13 residues. The DNA for the CDR3 is TGTGCCAGCAGCGTCGCCGGCCACACTGAAGCTTTCTTT. Protein sequence: CASSVAGHTEAFF. The complete variable domain, with remaining parts taken from reference TRBV9 and TRBJ1-1, reads DSGVTQTPKHLITATGQRVTLRCSPRSGDLSVYWYQQSLDQGLQFLIQYYNGEERAKGNILERFSAQQFPDLHSELNLSSLELGDSALYFCASSVAGHTEAFFGQGTRLTVV.

This clone was found a few times. Here the CDR3 DNA reads TGTGCCAGCAGAATGACAGGGGGCACTGAAGCTTTCTTT. Encoded protein: CASRMTGGTEAFF. The V gene is TRBV28, the J gene TRBJ1-1; TRBD1 agrees at 9 bases. The CDR3 totals 13 residues. Germline trimming cut 6 bases from V and 4 bases from J; bases unmatched to any gene: 3. Germline lookup yields CDR1 MDHEN and CDR2 SYDVKM.

V gene TRBV25-1 combines with J gene TRBJ1-2, with TRBD1 identical over 12 bases. Looked up from germline, CDR1 is MGHDK and CDR2 is SYGVNS. The J segment lost 5 bases and the V segment lost 0 bases, leaving 10 bases of the junction unmatched. The CDR3 has 18 residues. Written as DNA, the CDR3 is TGTGCCAGCAGTGAATATGGGGGACAGGGGGCGAATCTGTATGGCTACACCTTC. Translated: CASSEYGGQGANLYGYTF.

The table lists this clone with a few counts. The V and J genes are TRBV27 and TRBJ1-4, with unresolved D. This CDR3 comprises 13 residues. The germline gives CDR1 MNHEY, CDR2 SMNVEV (reference sequence). Trimming cost V 6 bases and J 8 bases, with 13 bases left between them. The CDR3 loop is CASSLVPDEKLFF. In nucleotides, the CDR3 is TGTGCCAGCAGCTTAGTGCCAGACGAAAAACTGTTTTTT.

This chain uses TRBV4-2 with TRBJ1-5; the match to TRBD1 covers 8 bases. The CDR3 is 17 amino acids. The V gene's germline CDR1 is LGHNA and CDR2 YNFKEQ. With 5 bases clipped from V and 1 base from J, the junction kept 10 bases outside the gene matches. The CDR3 coding sequence is TGTGCCAGCAGCGCCCTTCAGGGGGCGTCGAGCAATCAGCCCCAGCATTTT. Translation gives CASSALQGASSNQPQHF.

In this sample, this clone turned up a few times. V gene TRBV18 combines with J gene TRBJ2-7; TRBD2 matches 8 bases. Trimming cost V 4 bases and J 5 bases; bases outside gene matches: 10. CDR3 length: 15 residues. Germline-derived CDR1 and CDR2 are KGHSH and LQKENI. CDR3 bases: TGTGCCAGCTCACGTTCTAGCGGGTCTTGGAACGAGCAGTACTTC. Translating it yields CASSRSSGSWNEQYF. The variable domain in full, with the rest retrieved from reference TRBV18 and TRBJ2-7, is NAGVMQNPRHLVRRRGQEARLRCSPMKGHSHVYWYRQLPEEGLKFMVYLQKENIIDESGMPKERFSAEFPKEGPSILRIQQVVRGDSAAYFCASSRSSGSWNEQYFGPGTRLTVT.

The chain has TRBV19 and TRBJ1-5; D gene uncertain. The CDR3 runs 15 residues. V was shortened by 6 bases and J by 6 bases, with 18 bases between the two germline ends. Looked up from germline, CDR1 is LNHDA and CDR2 is SQIVND (reference sequence). The CDR3 nucleotides are TGTGCCAGTAGCAACTTCGGACCGGGCGGTCAGCCCCAGCATTTT. This translates into CASSNFGPGGQPQHF.

The count of this clone is one. The chain has TRBV5-1 and TRBJ1-3; D is unresolved. Germline loops: CDR1 SGHRS, CDR2 YFSETQ. V was shortened by 4 bases and J by 0 bases, with 11 bases between the two germline ends. This CDR3 contains 15 residues. CDR3 in DNA: TGCGCCAGCAGCCCCAGAGGCGACTCTGGAAACACCATATATTTT. Translated, it gives CASSPRGDSGNTIYF.

The chain joins TRBV15 to TRBJ2-3; perhaps TRBD2 as D (6 bases). The CDR3 is 13 amino acids. V was shortened by 0 bases and J by 8 bases, with 9 bases between the two germline ends. Germline assignment: CDR1 LNHNV and CDR2 YYDKDF (reference sequence). The CDR3 bases are TGTGCCACCAGCAGAGATCTCGGGGGTACGCAGTATTTT. Its protein is CATSRDLGGTQYF.

This clone was found once. V gene TRBV5-5 combines with J gene TRBJ2-7; D might be TRBD1 (6 bases). Per the germline V gene, CDR1 is SGHKS and CDR2 is YYEKEE (reference sequence). There are 15 residues in the CDR3. V gave up 5 bases and J gave up 5 bases, with 20 bases separating them. DNA of the CDR3: TGTGCCAGCAGTCGAACAAACAGGGTACTGCACGAGCAGTACTTC. This gives the protein CASSRTNRVLHEQYF.

The genes are TRBV7-9 and TRBJ1-2, with 7 bases fitting TRBD1. This CDR3 spans 15 amino acids. From germline, CDR1 is SEHNR and CDR2 FQNEAQ (reference sequence). The V gene end was trimmed by 9 bases and the J gene end by 5 bases; junction bases not matched to a gene: 15. CDR3 DNA sequence: TGTGCCAGACGCTTCCAGGACAGGTATGCTTATGGCTACACCTTC. Protein: CARRFQDRYAYGYTF.

Only one count was recorded for this clone. The chain carries TRBV7-6 and TRBJ2-1, with 8 bases aligning to TRBD2. Unmatched junction bases numbered 7, after V lost 1 base and J lost 5 bases. CDR3 length: 16 residues. From germline, CDR1 is SGHVS and CDR2 FNYEAQ. In nucleotides, the CDR3 is TGTGCCAGCAGCTTAGTCGTCGGGAGGGCCCACAATGAGCAGTTCTTC. This gives the protein CASSLVVGRAHNEQFF.

This chain joins TRBV2 and TRBJ2-3, with D unresolved. The CDR3 is 13 residues long. Trimming stripped 6 bases from V and 2 bases from J, with 9 bases between. Germline loops: CDR1 SNHLY, CDR2 FYNNEI. The CDR3 loop reads CASSPPFTDTQYF. The CDR3 DNA is TGTGCCAGCAGCCCACCTTTCACAGATACGCAGTATTTT.

This chain links TRBV11-2 with TRBJ2-1; weak D call: TRBD1 (6 bases). The V gene lost 0 bases and the J gene lost 0 bases, with 9 bases spanning the gap. The germline V gene has CDR1 SGHAT and CDR2 FQNNGV. The CDR3 sequence is 16 residues long. CDR3 bases: TGTGCCAGCAGCTTAGATACAGGGCTCTCCTACAATGAGCAGTTCTTC. This sequence encodes CASSLDTGLSYNEQFF.

The V and J genes are TRBV6-4 and TRBJ1-5; 9 nucleotides line up with TRBD1. CDR1 MRHNA and CDR2 SNTAGT come from the germline V gene. Trimming cost V 7 bases and J 0 bases; bases outside gene matches: 7. The CDR3 extends over 16 amino acids. The CDR3 reads CASTTGDRDSNQPQHF. The CDR3 DNA reads as TGTGCCAGCACAACGGGGGACAGGGATAGCAATCAGCCCCAGCATTTT.

The V gene is TRBV5-8, the J gene TRBJ2-7, with D perhaps matching TRBD2 (6 bases). Trimming cost V 5 bases and J 2 bases, with 17 bases left between them. This CDR3 contains 15 residues. Per germline, CDR1 SGHTS and CDR2 YDEGEE. The CDR3 nucleotides are TGTGCCAGCAGTCGAACCGGGACTGGGGCCTACGAGCAGTACTTC. Translation: CASSRTGTGAYEQYF.

The chain carries TRBV7-2 and TRBJ1-2; possible D gene TRBD1, 5 bases. The germline V gene has CDR1 SGHTA and CDR2 FQGNSA. The CDR3 length is 14 residues. V was pared by 11 bases and J by 3 bases, with 19 bases between. The CDR3 here is CAGSPMRGDYGYTF. In DNA form, the CDR3 reads TGTGCCGGCTCACCGATGCGGGGCGACTATGGCTACACCTTC.

This chain uses TRBV7-6 with TRBJ2-5; D is tentatively TRBD1 or TRBD2 (5 bases each). The CDR3 covers 14 residues. Trimming cost V 1 base and J 5 bases, with 11 bases left between them. Germline values: CDR1 SGHVS, CDR2 FNYEAQ. CDR3 amino acids: CASSLERGWETQYF. The DNA of the CDR3 is TGTGCCAGCAGCTTAGAACGGGGCTGGGAGACCCAGTACTTC.

V and J are TRBV7-9 and TRBJ2-1; a weak D match, TRBD1 (5 bases). V dropped 4 bases and J dropped 6 bases, with 10 bases sitting between them. This CDR3 comprises 13 residues. Germline V gives CDR1 SEHNR, CDR2 FQNEAQ (reference sequence). This CDR3 reads CASSSFGANEQFF. CDR3 in DNA: TGTGCCAGCAGCTCTTTTGGGGCCAATGAGCAGTTCTTC.